The entry below describes one T cell receptor (beta chain). Ten or more counts support this clonotype. The specificity of this receptor is unknown. No quality values exist for individual bases; no much larger clone is one base distant. This record comes from a study of regulatory T cells in long-lasting Graves disease listed by TCRdb under 2021. About the investigation overall: Newly diagnosed Graves' disease patients had taken antithyroid drugs for less than 3 months. A total of roughly 35 samples underwent TCR sequencing: 13 from persistent and about 20 from newly diagnosed Graves' disease patients. Patients with persistent Graves' disease were compared with patients with newly diagnosed Graves' disease using TCR sequencing and RNA sequencing of peripheral blood. The study was conducted in China and was registered as a clinical trial.

Study-level results and caveats: Compared with newly diagnosed patients, patients with persistent Graves' disease had lower TCR Shannon entropy and fewer highly expanded clones, which suggests clonal expansion. Preferential use of TRBV28, TRBJ1-2 and TRBJ2-5 was observed in persistent disease, whereas TRBV20-1 and TRBJ2-1 were favored in newly diagnosed disease. As a limitation, the authors acknowledged that the small sample size may reduce accuracy. Persistent patients shared more public clonotypes among themselves (roughly 2,700) than newly diagnosed patients did (about 970). Sequencing and analysis were limited to the TCR beta chain. Because the primary lesion, thyroid tissue, could not be accessed, the study looked at peripheral blood alone.

V is reduced by 4 bases and J by 5 bases, leaving a spacing of 17 bases between them. Reading the germline V gene gives CDR1 KGHSY and CDR2 FQNENV. Inclusive of the bounding cysteine and phenylalanine, the CDR3 is 15 residues long. Here the CDR3 DNA is all that survives: 45 bases in frame from base 1. The time point tag for this specimen amounts to: newly diagnosed GD, antithyroid drugs for less than 3 months. RNA was extracted from PBMCs in TRIzol for both TCR sequencing and RNA sequencing. Graves' disease was diagnosed according to American Thyroid Association guidelines. The patients came from an endocrinology department in Xi'an, China. Each patient gave approximately 8.8 milliliters of peripheral blood, collected in an EDTA anticoagulant tube. Ficoll Paque Plus density gradient separation was used to isolate PBMCs, and no further T cell sorting was performed. An Agilent 2100 Bioanalyzer and agarose gel were used to check RNA quality, while a NanoDrop 2000 measured RNA concentration.

Library preparation used multiplex PCR. The sequencing machine was an Illumina HiSeq 4000. To build TCR beta libraries, CDR3 regions were amplified by Arm-PCR using iRepertoire HTBI primers. PCR products were gel purified before sequencing. As for the authors' bioinformatics: Gene usage analysis of CDR3 amino acid clonotypes relied on the roughly 60 TRBV and over 13 TRBJ segments identified across samples. COPE and FqMerger were used to merge the filtered high-quality paired reads into contigs. BLAST was used to align contigs to the IMGT TRBV, TRBD and TRBJ reference genes, and CDR3 was defined following IMGT. Any clonotype with a frequency above 0.1% was classified as a highly expanded clone. Repertoire diversity was measured by Shannon entropy, and V-J evenness by the Gini coefficient. A clonotype was considered public if more than one individual shared it. TCRdb passed the public sequencing reads through fastp at Q25 and MiXCR, retaining productive beta sequences. Identical CDR3 protein sequences are pooled into one entry, listed with their most common genes and DNA. The V and J calls were determined by TCRdb, not by the authors. The sample table lists about 460,000 distinct CDR3 sequences, about 15% of them with a count of one. The top ten clones comprise about 15% of the sample.

This sample was shared with a second study, whose subject was T cells in Graves' hyperthyroidism and ophthalmopathy. The second investigation adds: A patient counted as having stable Graves' hyperthyroidism if no progression to ophthalmopathy occurred over 18 months of follow-up. Hyperthyroidism patients were aged 18 to 65 years and newly diagnosed, with disease duration of less than 2 months. Exclusion was applied to patients with uncontrolled infections, other autoimmune diseases, pregnancy or lactation. Clinical symptoms, serum thyroxine and TRAb, thyroid ultrasound, and orbital computed tomography formed the basis for the diagnoses. A first-round RT-PCR of the TCR CDR3 used the HTBI primer set with the Qiagen OneStep RT-PCR kit. Blood samples also contained most of the expanded thyroid clonotypes (frequency above 0.001), which suggests that blood repertoires may reflect thyroid immune responses. In cross-validation, a model built on a 13 V-J signature told ophthalmopathy apart from stable hyperthyroidism with 85% to 90% sensitivity and roughly 82% specificity, and in testing the same model reached 80%/75%. During validation, the model predicted progression to ophthalmopathy a median of approximately six months ahead of onset, with around 71% sensitivity and 72% to 80% specificity. TCR V-J signatures able to tell the groups apart were searched for in a discovery cohort of approximately 95 patients, of whom more than 40 had Graves' ophthalmopathy and around 57 had stable Graves' hyperthyroidism. Whether ophthalmopathy could be predicted prospectively was tested in an independent validation cohort made up of roughly 20 hyperthyroidism patients plus 17 patients who later progressed to ophthalmopathy. The roughly 91 discovery patients were randomly split 7:3 into training and test sets. In addition, the study compared T-cell repertoires in thyroid tissue and in blood from roughly 6 Graves' hyperthyroidism patients. Once sampling was done, hyperthyroidism patients were given methimazole at a starting dose of 30 mg daily, whereas ophthalmopathy patients were given high-dose intravenous methylprednisolone. Libraries were constructed in a second round of multiplex PCR, after which size selection and purification were carried out. Libraries were sequenced paired-end with 100 bp reads on an Illumina HiSeq2000. SOAPnuke was used to process the raw data, with reads discarded if the reads contained adapters or uncalled bases, had a mean Phred below 15, or lacked an exact constant-primer or identifier match. High-quality paired reads were merged using COPE v1.2.5, and each unique nucleotide sequence was defined as a clonotype. MiTCR v1.1 was used to align the clonotypes against IMGT TRBV, TRBD and TRBJ reference segments. Analysis was restricted to V-J combinations with a frequency above 0.0001, which covered 99.2% of repertoires. The TCS score was defined as the ratio of F50 (clonal expansion) to E x V (chaos), calculated using BLOSUM62-based TCRdist between CDR3 peptides within each V-J. Welch's t-statistics and random forest reduced roughly 530 V-J features to around 14, which were used in a naive Bayes classifier (R e1071). No statistical method was used to set the sample size in advance, and investigators knew the group allocation. The paper describes TCR Vbeta CDR3 sequencing of around 130 peripheral blood samples, made up of roughly 40 ophthalmopathy patients, over 70 hyperthyroidism patients and roughly 17 progressor patients.

Material: peripheral blood mononuclear cells (PBMCs), obtained at new diagnosis, from a patient treated with antithyroid drugs. This sequence uses TRBV16 and TRBJ1-1; the D gene is perhaps TRBD1, from 5 matching bases. This sequence originates from a woman in her fifties or sixties with Graves disease. Donor details come from another sample of the same person, matched by shared clones. The CDR3 sequence is CASSPQPAGWTEAFF. The nucleotide sequence reads TGTGCCAGCAGCCCTCAGCCAGCAGGGTGGACTGAAGCTTTCTTT.